One T cell receptor beta chain is described in this entry. Vbeta (60) and Jbeta (13) primers were used in the PCR. Method: immunoSEQ multiplex PCR; TCRdb's copy keeps in-frame clones and lacks some. The sample carries nearly 110,000 clones, 65% to 80% recorded once. The entry originates in a study of cytomegalovirus exposure and HLA in healthy donors. Trimming pared 5 bases from V and 0 bases from J, leaving 10 bases between. Germline loops: CDR1 MNHEY, CDR2 SVGAGI. The CDR3 is made up of 14 amino acids. The gene calls are TRBV6-5 and TRBJ1-2; D remains ambiguous. The TCR sequence derives from a woman aged 50 to 60 in good health and CMV-seropositive. The sequenced sample consisted of PBMCs. In nucleotides, the CDR3 is TGTGCCAGCAGTCCACAGAACTCTAACTATGGCTACACCTTC. Protein product: CASSPQNSNYGYTF.